A selection of T cell receptor beta chains follows, all from one sample in a study of blood T cell repertoires in COVID-19. Method: immunoSEQ multiplex PCR; TCRdb's copy keeps in-frame clones and lacks some. The sample yields around 200,000 clones, 85% to 90% seen once. The source material was peripheral blood. The receptor set was obtained from a man between 18 and 35 years old with active or convalescent COVID-19. Both conserved end residues are part of each CDR3. D genes are given only for firm matches. A row's size may be missing; if present it is once, few, many or a size class.

size	V	J	D	CDR3	DNA
-	TRBV6-5	TRBJ2-7	TRBD1	CASSLGRGSYEQYF	TGTGCCAGCAGTTTGGGCAGGGGGTCCTACGAGCAGTACTTC
-	TRBV19	TRBJ2-6	TRBD1	CASRRTGAVSGANVLTF	TGTGCCAGTAGACGGACAGGGGCCGTCTCTGGGGCCAACGTCCTGACTTTC
once	TRBV5-6	TRBJ2-1	TRBD2	CASSPGLAGALDNEQFF	TGTGCCAGCAGCCCTGGACTAGCAGGAGCCCTCGACAATGAGCAGTTCTTC
-	TRBV24-1	TRBJ1-2	TRBD1	CATRGQDFLGYTF	TGTGCCACCAGAGGACAGGATTTTCTTGGCTACACCTTC
-	TRBV9	TRBJ1-1	TRBD1	CASSVSSNRGPRNTEAFF	TGTGCCAGCAGCGTATCCTCTAACAGGGGACCGAGGAACACTGAAGCTTTCTTT
-	TRBV12-5	TRBJ2-2	TRBD2	CASGLGLAGVPGELFF	TGTGCTAGTGGTTTGGGGCTAGCGGGAGTCCCCGGGGAGCTGTTTTTT
-	TRBV6-2/TRBV6-3	TRBJ1-5	TRBD1	CASSQGEKRAQHF	TGTGCCAGCAGCCAGGGGGAGAAACGGGCCCAGCATTTT
-	TRBV3-1/TRBV3-2	TRBJ1-1	-	CASSQAGGTEAFF	TGTGCCAGCAGCCAAGCGGGGGGCACTGAAGCTTTCTTT
-	TRBV19	TRBJ1-5	-	CARANGGSLGYSNQPQHF	TGTGCCAGGGCGAATGGAGGGTCGTTGGGTTATAGCAATCAGCCCCAGCATTTT
-	TRBV4-1	TRBJ1-5	TRBD1	CASSLGQGAGWGNQPQHF	TGCGCCAGCAGCCTGGGACAGGGGGCTGGTTGGGGCAATCAGCCCCAGCATTTT
-	TRBV19	TRBJ1-1	-	CASTGGAAVNTEAFF	TGTGCCAGCACGGGGGGGGCGGCGGTAAACACTGAAGCTTTCTTT
-	TRBV9	TRBJ1-2	-	CASSVGFGDIYGYTF	TGTGCCAGCAGCGTAGGTTTTGGGGACATCTATGGCTACACCTTC
-	TRBV7-9	TRBJ2-7	-	CASSLMTDSYEQYF	TGTGCCAGCAGCCTAATGACTGACTCCTACGAGCAGTACTTC
-	TRBV4-3	TRBJ1-2	TRBD1	CASSQEGGAGGYTF	TGCGCCAGCAGCCAAGAAGGGGGCGCGGGTGGCTACACCTTC
-	TRBV29-1	TRBJ2-7	TRBD1	CSVGRTGSYEQYF	TGCAGCGTTGGTAGGACAGGCTCCTACGAGCAGTACTTC
-	TRBV5-1	TRBJ2-4	TRBD2	CASSEGAGGPRNIQYF	TGCGCCAGCAGCGAAGGTGCGGGGGGGCCCAGAAACATTCAGTACTTC
once	TRBV4-3	TRBJ2-1	TRBD2	CASSQGTSGSIYNEQFF	TGCGCCAGCAGCCAAGGGACTAGCGGGAGTATCTACAATGAGCAGTTCTTC
-	TRBV2	TRBJ1-2	TRBD1	CASSYKGQGDGYTF	TGTGCCAGCAGTTATAAGGGACAGGGTGACGGCTACACCTTC
-	TRBV29-1	TRBJ2-3	-	CSVERVTDTQYF	TGCAGCGTTGAGAGGGTCACAGATACGCAGTATTTT
once	TRBV6-1	TRBJ2-7	TRBD1	CASSEDRGHDEQYF	TGTGCCAGCAGTGAAGACAGGGGGCACGACGAGCAGTACTTC
-	TRBV7-3	TRBJ1-5	TRBD1	CASSLRTGGLGNQPQHF	TGTGCCAGCAGCTTAAGGACAGGGGGCTTGGGCAATCAGCCCCAGCATTTT
few	TRBV10-3	TRBJ1-1	-	CAISESQGDSEAFF	TGTGCCATCAGTGAGTCACAAGGGGACTCTGAAGCTTTCTTT
-	TRBV3-1/TRBV3-2	TRBJ1-1	TRBD1	CASSTRTGSTEAFF	TGTGCCAGCAGCACCCGGACAGGGAGTACTGAAGCTTTCTTT
-	TRBV3-1/TRBV3-2	TRBJ1-2	-	CASSRGREDGYTF	TGTGCCAGCAGCCGCGGACGGGAGGATGGCTACACCTTC
-	TRBV5-1	TRBJ2-1	TRBD2	CASSLNGLADSSYNEQFF	TGCGCCAGCAGCTTGAACGGACTAGCGGATAGCTCCTACAATGAGCAGTTCTTC
-	TRBV19	TRBJ1-2	TRBD1	CASSSPGQGIGYTF	TGTGCCAGTAGTAGTCCGGGACAGGGAATAGGCTACACCTTC
-	TRBV10-2	TRBJ2-2	TRBD2	CASQSLGAGVTNTGELFF	TGCGCCAGTCAATCCCTCGGGGCGGGAGTTACGAACACCGGGGAGCTGTTTTTT
-	TRBV3-1/TRBV3-2	TRBJ1-1	-	CASDRGGTEAFF	TGTGCCTCCGATCGGGGAGGAACTGAAGCTTTCTTT
-	TRBV6-5	TRBJ1-1	-	CASREGYRSSAEAFF	TGTGCCAGCAGGGAGGGGTACAGGAGTTCGGCTGAAGCTTTCTTT
-	TRBV18	TRBJ1-2	TRBD1	CASSPTDRGGYGYTF	TGTGCCAGCTCACCAACGGACAGGGGAGGGTATGGCTACACCTTC
-	TRBV15	TRBJ1-4	-	CATSREAGAGEKLFF	TGTGCCACCAGCAGAGAGGCAGGGGCAGGTGAAAAACTGTTTTTT
-	TRBV9	TRBJ2-2	-	CASSVTGNTGELFF	TGTGCCAGCAGCGTAACGGGGAACACCGGGGAGCTGTTTTTT
-	TRBV9	TRBJ1-1	-	CASSVGLSGDTEAFF	TGTGCCAGCAGCGTCGGTTTGAGCGGGGACACTGAAGCTTTCTTT
-	TRBV5-1	TRBJ2-6	-	CASSLDWNVLTF	TGCGCCAGCAGCTTGGACTGGAACGTCCTGACTTTC
-	TRBV30	TRBJ1-1	TRBD1	CAWSYIDREDTEAFF	TGTGCCTGGAGTTACATTGACAGGGAGGACACTGAAGCTTTCTTT
-	TRBV2	TRBJ2-3	-	CASTYDTDTQYF	TGTGCCAGCACCTACGATACAGATACGCAGTATTTT
-	TRBV6-5	TRBJ1-5	TRBD1	CASRNDRGGQPQHF	TGTGCCAGCAGAAACGACAGGGGCGGTCAGCCCCAGCATTTT
-	TRBV4-2	TRBJ2-1	-	CASSLLADPYNEQFF	TGTGCCAGCAGCCTTTTAGCGGACCCCTACAATGAGCAGTTCTTC
once	TRBV7-8	TRBJ2-5	TRBD2	CASSIATSGRSETQYF	TGTGCCAGCAGCATCGCCACTAGCGGGAGATCGGAGACCCAGTACTTC
-	TRBV9	TRBJ2-1	-	CASSPSGRNNEQFF	TGTGCCAGCAGTCCCAGTGGCAGAAACAATGAGCAGTTCTTC
few	TRBV7-9	TRBJ2-2	TRBD2	CASSLRRLAPANTGELFF	TGTGCCAGCAGCTTACGGAGACTAGCACCCGCGAACACCGGGGAGCTGTTTTTT
-	TRBV11-3	TRBJ1-1	-	CASSQEGYNTEAFF	TGTGCCAGCAGCCAGGAGGGGTACAACACTGAAGCTTTCTTT
-	TRBV18	TRBJ1-5	-	CASSPGGGNQPQHF	TGTGCCAGCTCCCCCGGGGGGGGCAATCAGCCCCAGCATTTT
once	TRBV5-1	TRBJ1-3	-	CASSPGGHNGGNTIYF	TGCGCCAGCAGCCCGGGAGGACATAACGGGGGAAACACCATATATTTT
-	TRBV28	TRBJ2-2	TRBD1	CASSPPGTGVTGELFF	TGTGCCAGCAGTCCACCCGGGACAGGAGTCACCGGGGAGCTGTTTTTT
-	TRBV6-5	TRBJ1-1	TRBD1	CASSRDRGRPPEAFF	TGTGCCAGCAGTAGGGACAGGGGGCGCCCCCCTGAAGCTTTCTTT